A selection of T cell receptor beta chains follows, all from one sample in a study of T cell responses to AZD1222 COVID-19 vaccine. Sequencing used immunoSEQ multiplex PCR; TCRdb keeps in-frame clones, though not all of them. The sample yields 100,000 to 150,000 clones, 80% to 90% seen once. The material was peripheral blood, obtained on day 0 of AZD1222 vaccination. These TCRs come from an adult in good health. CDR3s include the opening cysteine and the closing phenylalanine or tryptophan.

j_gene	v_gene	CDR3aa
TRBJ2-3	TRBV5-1	CASSDGTSEHTDTQYF
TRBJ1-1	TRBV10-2	CASSEFRVYTEAFF
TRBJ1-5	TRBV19	CASSALMHQPQHF
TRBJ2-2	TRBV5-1	CASRSGLSLNTGELFF
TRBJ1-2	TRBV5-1	CASSLQGEGSGYTF
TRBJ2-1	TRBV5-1	CASSLLYARPSGRDDEQFF
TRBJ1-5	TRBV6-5	CASSYSSSSNQPQHF
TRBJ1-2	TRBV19	CASIGGGKYGYTF
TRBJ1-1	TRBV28	CASSLLRVNTERTEAFF
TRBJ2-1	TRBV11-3	CASSLSRAGRSQSYNEQFF
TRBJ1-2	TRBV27	CESYGYTF
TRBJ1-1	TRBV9	CASSVPRDLYEGAFF
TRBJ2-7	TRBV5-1	CASSLVLAGEGEQYF
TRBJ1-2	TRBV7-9	CASIHEAEDGYTF
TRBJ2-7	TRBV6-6	CASRARTGSYEQYF
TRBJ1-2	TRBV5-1	CASSLVAAYGYTF
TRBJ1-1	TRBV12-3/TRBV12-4	CASRGDKNTEAFF
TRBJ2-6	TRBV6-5	CASRGASGANVLTF
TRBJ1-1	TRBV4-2	CASSQGWDRGYEAFF
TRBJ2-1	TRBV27	CASSLLAGQYNEQFF
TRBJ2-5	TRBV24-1	CATSDPDGGGRARETQYF
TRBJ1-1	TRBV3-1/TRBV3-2	CASSPRRSFALNTEAFF
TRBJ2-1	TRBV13	CASSPTGTSGKHNEQFF
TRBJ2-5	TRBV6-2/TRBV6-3	CASIPDVNQETQYF
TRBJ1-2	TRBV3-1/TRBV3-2	CASSQTGTGGSGYTF
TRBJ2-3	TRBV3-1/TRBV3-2	CASSRPRGSGDTQYF
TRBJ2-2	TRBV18	CASSNIDITGELFF
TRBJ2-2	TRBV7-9	CASSLTAAGGELFF
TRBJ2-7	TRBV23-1	CASSHGQSYEQYF
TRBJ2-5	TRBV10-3	CAISESGRGETQYF
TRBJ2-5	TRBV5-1	CASSPNRASLQETQYF
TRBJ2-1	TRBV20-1	CSASRGGYNEQFF
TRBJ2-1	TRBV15	CATTRDTSYNEQFF
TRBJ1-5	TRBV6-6	CASILTGGGIQPQHF
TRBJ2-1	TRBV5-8	CASSLFLGAWDEQFF
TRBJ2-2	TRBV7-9	CASSETGQGTGELFF
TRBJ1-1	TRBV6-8	CASPFGTFPMNTEAFF
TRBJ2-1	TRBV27	CASSLYGFSYNEQFF
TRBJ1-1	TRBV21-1	CASSKKNERLNTEAFF
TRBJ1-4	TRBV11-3	CASSYKQGANEKLFF
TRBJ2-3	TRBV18	CASSPELQVTDTQYF
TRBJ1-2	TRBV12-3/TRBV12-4	CASSQQGNYGYTF
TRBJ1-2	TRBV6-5	CASSYKGQGSYGYTF
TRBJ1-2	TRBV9	CASSVVAGSDYGYTF
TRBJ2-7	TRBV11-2	CASSLGTTLEQYF
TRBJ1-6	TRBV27	CATQSGGSYNSPLHF
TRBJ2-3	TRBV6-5	CASSYRLAGTDTQYF
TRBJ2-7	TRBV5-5	CASSFAGGGYEQYF
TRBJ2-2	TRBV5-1	CASSSVPGGPDTGELFF